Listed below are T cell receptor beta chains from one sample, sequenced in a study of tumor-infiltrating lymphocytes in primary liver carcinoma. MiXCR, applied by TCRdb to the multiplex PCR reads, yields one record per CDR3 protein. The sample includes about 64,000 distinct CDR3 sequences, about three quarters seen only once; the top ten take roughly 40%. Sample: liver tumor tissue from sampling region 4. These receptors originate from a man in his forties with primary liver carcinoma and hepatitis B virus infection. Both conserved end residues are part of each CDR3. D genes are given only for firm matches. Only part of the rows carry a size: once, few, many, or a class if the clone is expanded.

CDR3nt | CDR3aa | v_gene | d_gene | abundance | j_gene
TGTGCCAGCAGCCCGATTTACATCCGGGAGCTGTTTTTT | CASSPIYIRELFF | TRBV5-6 | NA | once | TRBJ2-2
TGTGCCAGCTCACCCAGGGAGCCGACACTCTCCTACGAGCAGTACTTC | CASSPREPTLSYEQYF | TRBV18 | NA | few | TRBJ2-7
TGCGCCAGCCAAGATACGGACACGAATTCACCCCTCCACTTT | CASQDTDTNSPLHF | TRBV5-1 | NA | NA | TRBJ1-6
TGCAGTGTTGAAGAAGCCCAGGACAAGTTAATCGATGAGCAGTTCTTC | CSVEEAQDKLIDEQFF | TRBV29-1 | NA | NA | TRBJ2-1
TGTGCCTGGAGTGTCGGGGGGGCTGGGGCCAACGTCCTGACTTTC | CAWSVGGAGANVLTF | TRBV30 | TRBD2 | many | TRBJ2-6
TGTGCCAGCAGTTCAACAGGGTTTTCAACCCTCCACTTT | CASSSTGFSTLHF | TRBV6-6 | NA | NA | TRBJ1-6
TGTGCCAGCAGCAATACTTGGCGGGAGGACTCCTACGAGCAGTACTTC | CASSNTWREDSYEQYF | TRBV5-6 | TRBD2 | few | TRBJ2-7
TGCGCCATCGGGGGGAGGTCAGATACGCAGTATTTT | CAIGGRSDTQYF | TRBV10-3 | TRBD2 | NA | TRBJ2-3
TGTGCCAGCAGCCTGGCTCGCGGGAGCCTCTACGATCAGTACTTC | CASSLARGSLYDQYF | TRBV5-4 | TRBD2 | NA | TRBJ2-7
TGCAGCGCCCCACGGGGACAGGGAGAGACCCAGTGCTTC | CSAPRGQGETQCF | TRBV29-1 | TRBD1 | NA | TRBJ2-5
TGTGCCAGCAGTCCACGATACCGACTAGCGGGAGAAATACATGAGCAGTTCTTC | CASSPRYRLAGEIHEQFF | TRBV6-5 | TRBD2 | NA | TRBJ2-1
TGCAGTGTCCGACAGGGAGTCAATGAGCAGCTCTTC | CSVRQGVNEQLF | TRBV29-1 | TRBD1 | NA | TRBJ2-1
TGTGTCAGCAGCTTGGGACAGGGGATGCGCCCCCTCTATGGCTACACCTTC | CVSSLGQGMRPLYGYTF | TRBV5-6 | TRBD1 | NA | TRBJ1-2
TGTGCCAGCAGAGGGGGACAGGGGAGCTCCTACGAGCAGTACTTC | CASRGGQGSSYEQYF | TRBV6-1 | TRBD1 | many | TRBJ2-7
TGTGCCATCAGTGGGGGTCTAGCGGGACGCAATGAGCAGTTCTTC | CAISGGLAGRNEQFF | TRBV6-1 | TRBD2 | NA | TRBJ2-1
TGTGCCAGCAGCTTTGCGGGATCGAACACTAGGGGGCTGTTTTTT | CASSFAGSNTRGLFF | TRBV11-2 | NA | NA | TRBJ2-2
TGTGCCAGTAGTGAGAATAGGGCGGTCTCCTGCGAGCAGTACTTC | CASSENRAVSCEQYF | TRBV2 | NA | NA | TRBJ2-7
TGTGCCACCAGTGGCGGTAGCTCCTACGAGCAGTACTTC | CATSGGSSYEQYF | TRBV24-1 | NA | many | TRBJ2-7
TGCGCCAGCAGCCAAGGGTTAGGACTAGCGGGAGGGCCCACTGGCTCCTACAATGAGCAGTTCTTC | CASSQGLGLAGGPTGSYNEQFF | TRBV4-3 | TRBD2 | many | TRBJ2-1
TGTGCCAGCAAGGTGGGAAACAATCAGCCCCAGCATTTT | CASKVGNNQPQHF | TRBV12-3/TRBV12-4 | NA | NA | TRBJ1-5
TGTGCCAGCAGTTACGGGCTAGCGGATCAAGAGACCCAGTACTTC | CASSYGLADQETQYF | TRBV6-2/TRBV6-3 | TRBD2 | NA | TRBJ2-5
TGCATCGTTGAAGGGGGGACAGGGGGGGAGCAGTACTTC | CIVEGGTGGEQYF | TRBV29-1 | TRBD1 | few | TRBJ2-7
TGTACCAGCAGTTTAGAGTCCGGGCGCACAGGTACGCAGTATTTT | CTSSLESGRTGTQYF | TRBV11-3 | NA | NA | TRBJ2-3
TGTACCAGCAGTGTTTCACAGGGGGCAAAGCAGTATTTC | CTSSVSQGAKQYF | TRBV6-5 | TRBD1 | NA | TRBJ2-7